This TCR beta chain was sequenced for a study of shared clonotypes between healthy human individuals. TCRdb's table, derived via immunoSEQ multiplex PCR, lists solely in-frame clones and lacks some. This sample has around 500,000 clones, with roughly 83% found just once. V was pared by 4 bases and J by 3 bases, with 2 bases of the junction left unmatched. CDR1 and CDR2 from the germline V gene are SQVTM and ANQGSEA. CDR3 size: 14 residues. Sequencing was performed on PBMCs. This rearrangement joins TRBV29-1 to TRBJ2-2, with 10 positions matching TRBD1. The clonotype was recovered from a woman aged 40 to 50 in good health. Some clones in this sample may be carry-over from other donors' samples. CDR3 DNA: TGCAGCGTTGGACAGGGGGCGTACACCGGGGAGCTGTTTTTT. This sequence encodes CSVGQGAYTGELFF.